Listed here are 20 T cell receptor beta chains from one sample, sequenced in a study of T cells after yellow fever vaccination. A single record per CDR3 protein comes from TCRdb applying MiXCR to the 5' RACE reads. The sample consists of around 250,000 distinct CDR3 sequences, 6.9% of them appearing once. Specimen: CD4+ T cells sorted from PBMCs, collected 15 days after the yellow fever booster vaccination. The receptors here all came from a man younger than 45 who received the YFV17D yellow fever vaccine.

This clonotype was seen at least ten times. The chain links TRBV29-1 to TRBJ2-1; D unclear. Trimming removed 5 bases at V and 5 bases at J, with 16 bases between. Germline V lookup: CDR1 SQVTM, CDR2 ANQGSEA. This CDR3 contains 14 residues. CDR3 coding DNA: TGCAGCGTTTGTAGGAGACTGGCGAACAATGAGCAGTTCTTC. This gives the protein CSVCRRLANNEQFF.

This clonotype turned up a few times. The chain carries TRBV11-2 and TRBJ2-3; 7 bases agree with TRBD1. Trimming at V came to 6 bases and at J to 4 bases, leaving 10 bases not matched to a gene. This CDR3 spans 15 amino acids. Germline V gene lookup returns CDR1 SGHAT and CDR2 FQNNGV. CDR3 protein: CASRARTGLPDTQYF. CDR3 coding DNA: TGTGCCAGCAGGGCCCGGACAGGCCTTCCAGATACGCAGTATTTT.

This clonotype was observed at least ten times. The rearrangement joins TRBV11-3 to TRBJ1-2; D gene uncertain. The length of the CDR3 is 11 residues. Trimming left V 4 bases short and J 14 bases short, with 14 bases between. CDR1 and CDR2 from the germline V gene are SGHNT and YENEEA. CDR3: CASSSGHGQTF. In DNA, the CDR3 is TGTGCCAGCAGCTCGGGCCACGGGCAGACCTTC. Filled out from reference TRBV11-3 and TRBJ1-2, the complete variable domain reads EAGVVQSPRYKIIEKKQPVAFWCNPISGHNTLYWYLQNLGQGPELLIRYENEEAVDDSQLPKDRFSAERLKGVDSTLKIQPAELGDSAVYLCASSSGHGQTFGSGTRLTVV.

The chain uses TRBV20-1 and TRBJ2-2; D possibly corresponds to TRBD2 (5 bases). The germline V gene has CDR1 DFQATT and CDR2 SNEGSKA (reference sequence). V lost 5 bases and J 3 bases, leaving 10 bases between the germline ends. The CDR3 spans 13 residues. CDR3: CSAYGGDTGELFF. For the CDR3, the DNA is TGCAGTGCTTACGGAGGCGACACCGGGGAGCTGTTTTTT.

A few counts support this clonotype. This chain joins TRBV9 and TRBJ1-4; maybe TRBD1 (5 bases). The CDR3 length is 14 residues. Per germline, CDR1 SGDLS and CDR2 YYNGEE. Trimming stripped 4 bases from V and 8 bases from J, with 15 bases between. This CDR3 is CASSLAGSSEKLFF. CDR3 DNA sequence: TGTGCCAGCAGCCTCGCAGGGAGTAGCGAAAAACTGTTTTTT.

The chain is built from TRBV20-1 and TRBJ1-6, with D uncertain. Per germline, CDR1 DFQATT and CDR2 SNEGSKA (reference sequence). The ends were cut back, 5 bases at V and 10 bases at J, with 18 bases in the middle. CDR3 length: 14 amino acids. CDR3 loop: CSAEENGLSSPLHF. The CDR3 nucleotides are TGCAGTGCTGAAGAGAATGGGTTGAGCTCACCCCTCCACTTT.

Written as DNA, the CDR3 is TGCAGTGCTAGTTGGCAGGGAATGAATGAAAAACTGTTTTTT. It specifies CSASWQGMNEKLFF. V and J are TRBV20-1 and TRBJ1-4; TRBD1 might be the D (5 bases). Trimming pared 3 bases from V and 5 bases from J, leaving 13 bases between. The CDR3 has 14 amino acids. Germline V CDR1 and CDR2: DFQATT, SNEGSKA (reference sequence).

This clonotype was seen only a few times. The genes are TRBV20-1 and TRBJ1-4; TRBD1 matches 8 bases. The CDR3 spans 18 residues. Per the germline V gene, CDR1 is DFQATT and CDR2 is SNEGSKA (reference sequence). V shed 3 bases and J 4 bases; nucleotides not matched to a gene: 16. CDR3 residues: CSASLPNRQGSLNEKLFF. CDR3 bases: TGCAGTGCTAGCCTCCCGAACCGACAGGGGTCCCTTAATGAAAAACTGTTTTTT.

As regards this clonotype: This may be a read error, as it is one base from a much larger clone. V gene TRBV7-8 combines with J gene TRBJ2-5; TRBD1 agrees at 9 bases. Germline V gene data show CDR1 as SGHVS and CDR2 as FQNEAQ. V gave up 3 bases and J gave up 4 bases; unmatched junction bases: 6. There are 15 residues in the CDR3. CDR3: CASSFLQGATETQYF. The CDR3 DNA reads TGTGCCAGCAGCTTCCTACAGGGGGCCACAGAGACCCAGTACTTC.

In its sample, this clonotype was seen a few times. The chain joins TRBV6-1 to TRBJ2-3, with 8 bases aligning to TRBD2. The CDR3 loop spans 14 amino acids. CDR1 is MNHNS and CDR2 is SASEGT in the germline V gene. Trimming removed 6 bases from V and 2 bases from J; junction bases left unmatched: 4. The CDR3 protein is CASSRLAPTDTQYF. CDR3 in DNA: TGTGCCAGCAGCCGACTAGCGCCCACAGATACGCAGTATTTT.

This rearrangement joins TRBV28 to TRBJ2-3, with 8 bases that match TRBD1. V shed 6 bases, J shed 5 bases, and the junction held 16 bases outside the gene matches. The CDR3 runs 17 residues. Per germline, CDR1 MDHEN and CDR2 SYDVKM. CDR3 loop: CASRAPTGGFIEDTQYF. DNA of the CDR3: TGTGCCAGCAGAGCCCCCACAGGGGGATTTATTGAAGATACGCAGTATTTT.

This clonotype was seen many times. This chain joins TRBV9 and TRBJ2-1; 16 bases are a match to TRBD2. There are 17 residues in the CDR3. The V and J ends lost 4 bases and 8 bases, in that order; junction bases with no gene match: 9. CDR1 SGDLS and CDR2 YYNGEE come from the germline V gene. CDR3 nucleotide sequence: TGTGCCAGCAGCCCTCCCGGGACTAGCGGGAGGGGCGATGAGCAGTTCTTC. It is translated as CASSPPGTSGRGDEQFF.

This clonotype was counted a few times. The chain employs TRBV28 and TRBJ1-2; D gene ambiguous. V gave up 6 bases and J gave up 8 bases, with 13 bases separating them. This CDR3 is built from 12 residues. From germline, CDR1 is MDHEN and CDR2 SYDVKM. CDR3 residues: CASRRPTLGYTF. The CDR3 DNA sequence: TGTGCCAGCAGACGTCCGACACTGGGCTACACCTTC.

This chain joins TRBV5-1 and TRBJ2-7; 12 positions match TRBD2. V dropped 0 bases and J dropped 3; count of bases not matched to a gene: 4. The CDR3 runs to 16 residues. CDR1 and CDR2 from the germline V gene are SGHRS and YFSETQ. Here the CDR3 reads CASSLGRTSGIYEQYF. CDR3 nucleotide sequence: TGCGCCAGCAGCTTGGGACGGACTAGCGGGATCTACGAGCAGTACTTC.

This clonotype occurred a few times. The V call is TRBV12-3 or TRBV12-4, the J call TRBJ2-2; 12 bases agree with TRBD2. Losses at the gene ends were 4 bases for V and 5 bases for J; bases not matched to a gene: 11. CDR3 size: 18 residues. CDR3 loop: CASSWRLQGLAGTGELFF. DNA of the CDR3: TGTGCCAGCAGTTGGCGCCTCCAAGGACTAGCGGGGACCGGGGAGCTGTTTTTT.

CDR3: CASSLGTGGKGETQYF. The CDR3 DNA reads as TGTGCCAGCAGCTTGGGGACAGGGGGCAAGGGAGAGACCCAGTACTTC. V gene TRBV5-4 combines with J gene TRBJ2-5; the match to TRBD1 covers 11 bases. Germline assignment: CDR1 SGHNT and CDR2 YYREEE (reference sequence). V lost 0 bases and J lost 4; bases outside the gene matches: 5. The CDR3 is made up of 16 amino acids.

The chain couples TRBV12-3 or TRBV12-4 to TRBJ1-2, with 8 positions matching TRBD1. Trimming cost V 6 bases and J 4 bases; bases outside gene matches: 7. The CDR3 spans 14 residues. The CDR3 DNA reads TGTGCCAGCAGATCCGGGACAGGCGGCTATGGCTACACCTTC. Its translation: CASRSGTGGYGYTF.

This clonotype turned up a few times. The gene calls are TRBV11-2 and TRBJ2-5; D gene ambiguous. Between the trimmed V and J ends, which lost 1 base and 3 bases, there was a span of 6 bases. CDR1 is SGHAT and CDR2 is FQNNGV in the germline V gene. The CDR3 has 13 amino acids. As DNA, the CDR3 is TGTGCCAGCAGCTTAGCTAAAAAAGAGACCCAGTACTTC. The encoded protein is CASSLAKKETQYF.

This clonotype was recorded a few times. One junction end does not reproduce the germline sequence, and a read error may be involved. In nucleotides, the CDR3 is TGTGCTAGCAGCCAAACTAGACTAGCGGGAGGGCATTACGAGCAGTACTTC. This gives the protein CASSQTRLAGGHYEQYF. The J gene is TRBJ2-7, the V gene TRBV7-7, with 14 bases fitting TRBD2. Germline CDR1 is SSHAT and CDR2 is FNYEAQ (reference sequence). The CDR3 covers 17 residues.

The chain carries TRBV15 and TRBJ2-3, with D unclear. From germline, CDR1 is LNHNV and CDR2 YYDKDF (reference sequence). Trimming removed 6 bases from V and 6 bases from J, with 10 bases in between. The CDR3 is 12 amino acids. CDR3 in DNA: TGTGCCACCAGTCCCGATCGGGATACGCAGTATTTT. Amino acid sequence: CATSPDRDTQYF.